The next 10 T cell receptor beta chains were all read from a single sample in a study of OX40 agonist ivuxolimab in advanced cancers. Assay used: immunoSEQ multiplex PCR; TCRdb lists only in-frame clones, some missing. The sample includes about 50,000 clones, roughly nine tenths seen only once; the top ten take 4.9%. The input for sequencing was CD4+ or CD8+ T cells sorted from blood, taken in a trial of the OX40 agonist ivuxolimab. These receptor sequences come from an adult with an advanced solid tumor such as melanoma, head and neck, liver or kidney cancer.

The CDR3 loop is CASSLADGEQFF. The CDR3 DNA reads TGTGCCAGCAGCCTTGCAGACGGTGAGCAGTTCTTC. The V call is TRBV9, the J call TRBJ2-1; D is ambiguous. The CDR3 loop spans 12 amino acids. Trimming stripped 4 bases from V and 9 bases from J, with 11 bases between. Germline-derived CDR1 and CDR2 are SGDLS and YYNGEE. Full variable domain (remainder filled in from reference TRBV9 and TRBJ2-1): DSGVTQTPKHLITATGQRVTLRCSPRSGDLSVYWYQQSLDQGLQFLIQYYNGEERAKGNILERFSAQQFPDLHSELNLSSLELGDSALYFCASSLADGEQFFGPGTRLTVL.

J is TRBJ1-6 and V is TRBV9; TRBD1 might be the D (6 bases). The V gene lost 4 bases and the J gene lost 9 bases, with 26 bases spanning the gap. This CDR3 has 18 amino acids. Germline loops: CDR1 SGDLS, CDR2 YYNGEE. The CDR3 bases are TGTGCCAGCAGCCCCAACTCCGGGACAAGAGGTTCACGTTCACCCCTCCACTTT. This translates into CASSPNSGTRGSRSPLHF. The variable domain in full, completed from reference TRBV9 and TRBJ1-6, reads DSGVTQTPKHLITATGQRVTLRCSPRSGDLSVYWYQQSLDQGLQFLIQYYNGEERAKGNILERFSAQQFPDLHSELNLSSLELGDSALYFCASSPNSGTRGSRSPLHFGNGTRLTVT.

This clone was found once. The chain joins TRBV4-1 to TRBJ2-7; D is possibly TRBD1 (6 bases). The germline CDR1 and CDR2 sequences are MGHRA and YSYEKL. The CDR3 runs to 15 residues. Trimming shortened V by 4 bases and J by 4 bases, and 17 bases separated the two germline ends. CDR3 coding DNA: TGCGCCAGCAGCCTAAGCCTCGCAGGGGCGTACGAGCAGTACTTC. Translated, it gives CASSLSLAGAYEQYF.

The chain carries TRBV27 and TRBJ2-5; the D gene could be TRBD1 or TRBD2 (5 bases each). The CDR3 is 16 residues long. Trimming left V 5 bases short and J 0 bases short, with 16 bases between. Germline CDR1 and CDR2: MNHEY and SMNVEV (reference sequence). This CDR3 is CASSINGALNQETQYF. For the CDR3, the DNA is TGTGCCAGCAGTATTAACGGGGCCCTTAACCAAGAGACCCAGTACTTC.

The chain recombines TRBV30 with TRBJ1-6; D is perhaps TRBD1 (6 bases). Germline V gene data show CDR1 as GTSNPN and CDR2 as SVGIG (reference sequence). The CDR3 loop spans 16 amino acids. V shed 0 bases and J shed 9 bases, with 18 bases lying between them. The CDR3 DNA is TGTGCCTGGAGTGTAGAGTGGGGGCAGGGAGCTTCACCCCTCCACTTT. Translation gives CAWSVEWGQGASPLHF.

This chain's CDR3 is CASSQAPGTSLINIQYF. The CDR3, as DNA: TGCGCCAGCAGCCAAGCACCCGGGACCAGTCTTATAAACATTCAGTACTTC. The J gene is TRBJ2-4, the V gene TRBV4-1, with D perhaps given as TRBD1 or TRBD2 (5 bases each). V was trimmed by 1 base and J by 6 bases, leaving 19 bases between them. Germline CDR1 MGHRA, CDR2 YSYEKL. The CDR3 runs to 17 residues.

The V and J genes are TRBV27 and TRBJ1-3; D is undetermined. The CDR3 has 15 residues. V gave up 3 bases and J gave up 2 bases, with 11 bases separating them. CDR1 is MNHEY, CDR2 SMNVEV, per germline (reference sequence). The DNA of the CDR3 is TGTGCCAGCAGTTTTGCAGGCAACGCTGGAAACACCATATATTTT. It translates to CASSFAGNAGNTIYF.

The V and J genes are TRBV7-6 and TRBJ2-7; perhaps D is TRBD1 or TRBD2 (5 bases each). V was shortened by 5 bases and J by 6 bases, with 17 bases between the two germline ends. CDR1 is SGHVS, CDR2 FNYEAQ, per germline. The CDR3 loop spans 14 amino acids. The DNA of the CDR3 is TGTGCCAGCAGCGAAGCCCCCGGGACGTCCGAGCAGTACTTC. Translation: CASSEAPGTSEQYF.

V usage is TRBV4-3 and J usage is TRBJ1-1; D unresolved. Germline V gene lookup returns CDR1 LGHNA and CDR2 YSLEER. The CDR3 spans 14 residues. The V and J ends lost 1 base and 2 bases respectively, with 8 bases between them. CDR3 in amino acids: CASSQAEGNTEAFF. CDR3 DNA sequence: TGCGCCAGCAGCCAAGCGGAGGGAAACACTGAAGCTTTCTTT.

This chain joins TRBV7-9 and TRBJ2-3; 8 bases line up with TRBD1. Looked up from germline, CDR1 is SEHNR and CDR2 is FQNEAQ (reference sequence). The CDR3 is made up of 15 amino acids. After removal of 3 bases from V and 2 bases from J, the junction contained 4 bases not matched to a gene. CDR3 region: CASSFTGGLTDTQYF. The CDR3 nucleotides read TGTGCCAGCAGCTTCACAGGGGGGCTCACAGATACGCAGTATTTT.